This paragraph reports one T cell receptor (beta chain). The sample is drawn from a study of blood T cell repertoires in COVID-19. CDR3 length equals 15 residues. Losses at the gene ends were 1 base for V and 4 bases for J; bases not matched to a gene: 3. From germline, CDR1 is MNHNY and CDR2 SVGAGI (reference sequence). Original data processing: Amplified reference gene primers provided the basis for estimating nucleated cell counts. Some clones are missing from TCRdb's copy, which holds only in-frame ones; the method was immunoSEQ multiplex PCR. V and J calls and clone size are as listed in that table; D and trimming were resolved from the DNA. The repertoire includes fewer than 450,000 clones, 85% to 90% of them detected once, and around 6% sits in the top ten.

Sequencing used peripheral blood. J is TRBJ2-3 and V is TRBV6-6; 9 nucleotides match TRBD1. The sequence came from a woman aged 50 to 60 with COVID-19, enrolled during active disease. CDR3 sequence: CASSYWGQGSDTQYF. CDR3 sequence (DNA): TGTGCCAGCAGTTACTGGGGACAGGGATCAGATACGCAGTATTTT.